The rows below give T cell receptor beta chains drawn from one sample of a study of CD8 T cells in Susac syndrome. TCRdb ran MiXCR on the immunoSEQ multiplex PCR reads and lists one entry per CDR3 protein. The table lists more than 130,000 distinct CDR3 sequences, about 93% of them singletons. What was sequenced was CD8+ T cells from PBMCs. The receptors derive from a human donor in good health. The CDR3 runs from the conserved cysteine through the conserved F or W. D genes are given only for firm matches. The size of a clone is reported for some rows only, either as once, few or many, or as a class for expanded clones.

size | J | D | V | CDR3 | DNA
. | TRBJ2-5 | . | TRBV29-1 | CSAVGQQETQYF | TGCAGCGCTGTAGGACAGCAAGAGACCCAGTACTTC
. | TRBJ1-2 | . | TRBV27 | CASSLSPGRDNYGYTF | TGTGCCAGCAGTTTATCCCCGGGACGGGATAACTATGGCTACACCTTC
once | TRBJ2-2 | . | TRBV12-3/TRBV12-4 | CASSYRNTGELFF | TGTGCCAGCAGTTACAGAAACACCGGGGAGCTGTTTTTT
few | TRBJ2-3 | TRBD1 | TRBV30 | CACPGTGGADTQYF | TGTGCCTGCCCCGGGACAGGGGGGGCAGATACGCAGTATTTT
. | TRBJ1-1 | TRBD1 | TRBV12-5 | CASGKTGSPEAFF | TGTGCTAGTGGAAAGACAGGGAGCCCTGAAGCTTTCTTT
. | TRBJ2-7 | . | TRBV6-6 | CASSDQGYEQYF | TGTGCCAGCAGTGACCAGGGCTACGAGCAGTACTTC
. | TRBJ1-2 | . | TRBV12-3/TRBV12-4 | CASSLNADIFGYTF | TGTGCCAGCAGTTTAAACGCAGATATCTTTGGCTACACCTTC
. | TRBJ2-7 | . | TRBV7-2 | CASSFHSVGKYEQYF | TGTGCCAGCAGCTTCCATAGCGTAGGCAAATACGAGCAGTACTTC
. | TRBJ2-7 | TRBD1 | TRBV9 | CASSVAAGTAYEQYF | TGTGCCAGCAGCGTAGCGGCCGGGACAGCCTACGAGCAGTACTTC
. | TRBJ2-7 | TRBD2 | TRBV12-3/TRBV12-4 | CASSYRDYGVYEQYF | TGTGCCAGCAGTTACCGGGACTATGGTGTCTACGAGCAGTACTTC
. | TRBJ2-7 | . | TRBV4-3 | CASSLARDNSYEQYF | TGCGCCAGCAGCCTCGCCAGAGACAACTCCTACGAGCAGTACTTC
once | TRBJ2-1 | TRBD2 | TRBV29-1 | CSVPSGSADEQFF | TGCAGCGTACCTAGCGGGAGTGCCGATGAGCAGTTCTTC
. | TRBJ2-1 | . | TRBV12-3/TRBV12-4 | CASALSYNEQFF | TGTGCCAGCGCCCTCTCCTACAATGAGCAGTTCTTC
. | TRBJ2-1 | TRBD2 | TRBV24-1 | CATSGGRGRPGDEQFF | TGTGCCACCAGTGGTGGTCGCGGGAGGCCTGGGGATGAGCAGTTCTTC
. | TRBJ2-3 | TRBD1 | TRBV28 | CASSLLITGEPDTQYF | TGTGCCAGCAGTTTATTGATTACAGGGGAGCCAGATACGCAGTATTTT
. | TRBJ2-1 | . | TRBV12-5 | CASALVYNEQFF | TGTGCTAGTGCGCTAGTCTACAATGAGCAGTTCTTC
. | TRBJ1-1 | . | TRBV12-5 | CASGPGRGEAFF | TGTGCTAGTGGCCCCGGGCGGGGTGAAGCTTTCTTT
. | TRBJ2-5 | . | TRBV9 | CASSIVGEVYQETQYF | TGTGCCAGCAGCATAGTGGGGGAGGTCTACCAAGAGACCCAGTACTTC
. | TRBJ1-2 | . | TRBV4-2 | CASSDRTEGYGYTF | TGTGCCAGCAGCGATCGGACGGAGGGCTATGGCTACACCTTC
. | TRBJ1-5 | TRBD1 | TRBV27 | CASSRDRGNQPQHF | TGTGCCAGCAGCCGGGACAGAGGCAATCAGCCCCAGCATTTT
once | TRBJ1-2 | . | TRBV12-3/TRBV12-4 | CASTTGMGYGYTF | TGTGCCAGCACCACGGGGATGGGCTATGGCTACACCTTC
. | TRBJ2-3 | TRBD1 | TRBV27 | CASSPTGADGDTQYF | TGTGCCAGCAGTCCTACAGGGGCCGACGGAGATACGCAGTATTTT
few | TRBJ2-1 | TRBD1 | TRBV27 | CASSLRTGVYNEQFF | TGTGCCAGCAGTTTAAGGACAGGCGTTTACAATGAGCAGTTCTTC
. | TRBJ1-5 | . | TRBV30 | CAWSVYAGDQPQHF | TGTGCCTGGAGTGTATATGCCGGGGACCAGCCCCAGCATTTT